This entry is about one T cell receptor (beta chain). It lacks a known antigen. Since a much larger clone is just one base distant, this may be a read error. To analyze paired alpha-beta TCRs of CD8+ T cells, the study used an expanded emulsion RT-PCR method with primers covering all TCR V genes. CD8+ T cells were isolated with a CD8 positive selection kit and were then incubated overnight in around 9.6 IU/mL IL-2 prior to emulsion RT-PCR. CDR1 and CDR2 are read off the germline V gene as SNHLY and FYNNEI. The CDR3 measures 11 amino acids from cysteine to valine. The sequence is cut down to CDR3 DNA, 33 bases in frame from base 1. This entry is derived from a study of T cell repertoires in breast cancer (dated by TCRdb to the mid-2010s). With respect to the entire study: The study profiled tumors, lymph nodes and peripheral blood lymphocytes from breast cancer patients, plus peripheral blood from healthy control donors. ER+/PR+ status was present in the majority of the 21 patient tumors that were analyzed for shared TCRs. The controls were nine healthy donors whose age range was similar to that of the patients. On average, approximately 500,000 sequences per sample and roughly 10 reads per input cell were obtained by sequencing. Because breast cancer has a low mutational burden and rarely has common mutations, the study reasoned that TCRs shared between breast cancer patients would target shared antigens. After being minced and digested with Liberase and DNase, tumors and tumor-involved lymph nodes were passed through 70-um and 40-um filters. Tumor-free lymph nodes were processed with no enzymatic digestion, and blood samples were separated using Ficoll. The investigation overall reported the following: Shared TCRs were encoded by various nucleotide sequences, which suggests selection and expansion based on antigen. About fourfold more TCRs were shared with matched tumor repertoires by tumor-involved sentinel lymph nodes than by tumor-free nodes (about 7.7% versus 2%). Discarding singleton TCRs and sampling only part of each tumor may have missed genuine antitumor clones. TRBV7 predominated among shared TCRs, which may reflect tumor recognition or a mispriming bias from eight TRBV7 primers. Possible tumor specificity was suggested for 20 or so TCR pairs that were shared across seven or more patient tumors yet rarely found in control blood. Because transcript abundance and primer differences skewed clone recovery, emulsion RT-PCR was regarded as qualitative rather than quantitative.

The library was obtained by emulsion pairing. Unpaired genes were suppressed by a second nested PCR containing blocking oligos, after which a third nested PCR added Illumina adaptors and barcodes. Between roughly 5,000 and 280,000 T cells, along with C-region, Stepout and V-region primers, were included in each emulsion RT-PCR master mix. The Micellula Emulsion and Purification Kit was used to generate emulsions, and Qiagen OneStep RT-PCR reagents were used for RT-PCR. Pooled libraries were sequenced on an Illumina MiSeq with paired-end 2 x 250 reads. The study's own analysis went as follows. Read pairs were joined in Galaxy and clipped at the engineered overlap into separate alpha and beta files, and reads that were not clipped were discarded. Alpha-beta pairs were assigned with CompleteTCR, a MiTCR-based pipeline that links chains sharing read cluster identifiers using an R script. TCR sequences that were observed only once, about 1-3.4% of the total, were removed as potential sequencing errors. TCRdb took the public reads, trimmed them with fastp at Q25, ran MiXCR for clone calling and kept in-frame beta chains. Entries are consolidated by CDR3 protein sequence, retaining the most common genes and DNA. The V and J calls follow TCRdb's processing rather than the paper's. In all, the sample holds fewer than 5,500 distinct CDR3 sequences, and around a third of those were seen once. Jointly, the top ten make up around a third of the sample.

This receptor was obtained from a pool of human donors with breast cancer or a healthy control (not recorded which). This chain is built from TRBV2 and TRBJ2-7, with the D gene call left open. Source material: CD8+ T cells. The DNA reads TGTGCCGGCAGTGAGAAAATCGAGCAGTACGTC. Its product reads: CAGSEKIEQYV.